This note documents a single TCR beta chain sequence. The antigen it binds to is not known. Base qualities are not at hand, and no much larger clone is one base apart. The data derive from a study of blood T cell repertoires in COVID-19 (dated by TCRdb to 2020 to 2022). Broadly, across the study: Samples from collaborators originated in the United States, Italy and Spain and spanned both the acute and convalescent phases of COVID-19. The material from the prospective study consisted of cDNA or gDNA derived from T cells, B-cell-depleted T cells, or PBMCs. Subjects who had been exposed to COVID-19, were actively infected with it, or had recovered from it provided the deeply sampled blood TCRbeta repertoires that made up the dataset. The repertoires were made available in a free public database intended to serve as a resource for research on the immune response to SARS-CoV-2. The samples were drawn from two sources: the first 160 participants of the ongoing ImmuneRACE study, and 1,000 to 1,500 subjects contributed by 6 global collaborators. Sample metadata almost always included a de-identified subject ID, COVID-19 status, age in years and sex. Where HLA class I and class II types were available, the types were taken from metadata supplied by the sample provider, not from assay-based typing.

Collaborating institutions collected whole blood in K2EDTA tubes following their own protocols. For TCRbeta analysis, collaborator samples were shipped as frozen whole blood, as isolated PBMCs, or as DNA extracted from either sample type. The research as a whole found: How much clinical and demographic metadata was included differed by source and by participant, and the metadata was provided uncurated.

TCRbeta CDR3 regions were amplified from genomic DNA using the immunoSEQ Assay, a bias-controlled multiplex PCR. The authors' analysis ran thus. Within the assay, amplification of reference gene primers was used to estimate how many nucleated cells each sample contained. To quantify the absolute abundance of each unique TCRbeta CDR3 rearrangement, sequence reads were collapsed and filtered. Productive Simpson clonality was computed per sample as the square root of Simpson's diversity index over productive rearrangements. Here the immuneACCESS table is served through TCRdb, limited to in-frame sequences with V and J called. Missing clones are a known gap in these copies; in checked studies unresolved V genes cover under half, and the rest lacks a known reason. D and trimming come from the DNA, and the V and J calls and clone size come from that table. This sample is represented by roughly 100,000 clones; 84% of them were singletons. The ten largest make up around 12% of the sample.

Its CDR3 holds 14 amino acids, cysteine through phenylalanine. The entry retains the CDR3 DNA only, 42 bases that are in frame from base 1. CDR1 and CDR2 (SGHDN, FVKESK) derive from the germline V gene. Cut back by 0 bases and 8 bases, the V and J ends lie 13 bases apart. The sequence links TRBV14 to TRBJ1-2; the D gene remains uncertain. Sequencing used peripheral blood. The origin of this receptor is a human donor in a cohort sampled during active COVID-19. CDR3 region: CASSQDDYASGYTF. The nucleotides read TGTGCCAGCAGCCAAGACGACTACGCATCGGGCTACACCTTC.